This TCR beta chain was captured by sequencing in a study of cytomegalovirus exposure and HLA in healthy donors. Primers included in the PCR were 60 Vbeta and 13 Jbeta primers. Clones were sequenced by immunoSEQ multiplex PCR, and TCRdb holds only the in-frame ones, with some missing. The table includes approximately 84,000 clones, approximately 71% detected once. V dropped 6 bases and J dropped 0 bases, with 7 bases sitting between them. Germline CDR1 is SGHDT and CDR2 is YYEEEE. The CDR3 spans 12 residues. The chain uses TRBV5-6 and TRBJ2-7; no clear D. This TCR was recovered from a man aged 40-50 years in good health and CMV-seronegative. The material sequenced was PBMCs. This CDR3 reads CASTLGSYEQYF. For the CDR3, the DNA is TGTGCCAGCACGCTAGGCTCCTACGAGCAGTACTTC.